This T cell receptor beta chain originates from a study of identical twins. The V end lost 6 bases, the J end lost 3 bases, and 10 bases lay between the germline ends. In germline, CDR1 is SGHRS, CDR2 YFSETQ. This CDR3 comprises 13 residues. About this clonotype itself: Its antigen is unknown.

From the 5' RACE reads, TCRdb called clonotypes with MiXCR, one entry per CDR3 protein. The table shows about 150,000 distinct CDR3 sequences, with roughly 3.5% occurring only once. Every one of the donors was a healthy Caucasian. Findings of the study overall: Weaker excess twin sharing was observed in beta out-of-frame sequences. The study found that models underestimated out-of-frame TCR alpha sharing in monozygotic twins. Cross-sectional statistics, not tracking of the same donors, supported the conclusions.

Sequencing was performed on memory T cells sorted from blood. The rearrangement links TRBV5-1 to TRBJ2-1; possible D gene TRBD1, 6 bases. This receptor was identified in a man between 18 and 35 years old in good health. The CDR3 loop reads CASNQDSYNEQFF. The CDR3 DNA reads as TGCGCCAGCAACCAGGACAGCTACAATGAGCAGTTCTTC.